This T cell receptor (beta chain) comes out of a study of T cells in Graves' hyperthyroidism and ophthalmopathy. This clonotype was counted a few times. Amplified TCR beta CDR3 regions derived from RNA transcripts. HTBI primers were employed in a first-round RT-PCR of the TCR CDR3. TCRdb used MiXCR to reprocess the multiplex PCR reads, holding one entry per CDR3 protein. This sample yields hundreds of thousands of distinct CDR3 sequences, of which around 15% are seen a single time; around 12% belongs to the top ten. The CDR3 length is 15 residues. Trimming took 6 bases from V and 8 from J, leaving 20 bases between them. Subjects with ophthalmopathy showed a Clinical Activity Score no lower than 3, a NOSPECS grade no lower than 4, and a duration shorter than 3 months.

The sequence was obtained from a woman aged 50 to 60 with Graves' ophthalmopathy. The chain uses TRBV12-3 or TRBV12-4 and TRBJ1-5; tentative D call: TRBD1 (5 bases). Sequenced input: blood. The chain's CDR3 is CASSPAGREWEPQHF. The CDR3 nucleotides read TGTGCCAGCAGCCCCGCGGGGCGGGAATGGGAGCCCCAGCATTTT.